This TCR beta chain was captured by sequencing in a study of regulatory T cells in long-lasting Graves disease. The time point: newly diagnosed GD, antithyroid drugs for less than 3 months. The authors made the TCR library using RNA they extracted from PBMCs. This clonotype occurred many times. CDR3-region Arm-PCR and iRepertoire HTBI primers produced the TCR beta libraries. TCRdb re-derived calls from the multiplex PCR reads in MiXCR, one entry per CDR3 protein. The sample lists 560,000 or so distinct CDR3 sequences, 15% to 20% occurring once. V gave up 0 bases and J gave up 6 bases; unmatched junction bases: 8. Per the germline V gene, CDR1 is DFQATT and CDR2 is SNEGSKA (reference sequence). The CDR3 has 14 residues. These data are also associated with another study on T cells in Graves' hyperthyroidism and ophthalmopathy.

Specimen: peripheral blood mononuclear cells (PBMCs), collected at new diagnosis, from a patient treated with antithyroid drugs. This TCR was sampled from a man in his late teens or twenties with Graves disease. J is TRBJ2-7 and V is TRBV20-1; the match to TRBD2 covers 7 bases. Written as DNA, the CDR3 is TGCAGTGCTAGAGATCTGGCAGGCGGGGGCGAGCAGTACTTC. This sequence encodes CSARDLAGGGEQYF.